The rows below give T cell receptor beta chains drawn from one sample of a study of tumor-infiltrating lymphocytes in primary liver carcinoma. TCRdb re-called the multiplex PCR reads through MiXCR, storing one row per CDR3 protein. The data show roughly 20,000 distinct CDR3 sequences, about three quarters seen once. Sequenced material: liver tumor tissue from sampling region 1. The receptors were sampled from a woman aged 25-40 years with primary liver carcinoma and hepatitis B virus infection. Each CDR3 is given with its conserved first and last residue. Fields, in order: D gene, clone size, J gene, V gene, CDR3 DNA, CDR3 protein. The D gene is left open where the match is weak. Only part of the rows carry a size: once, few, many, or a class if the clone is expanded.

>TRBD2|.|TRBJ2-3|TRBV11-2
TGTGTCAGCAGCGCGGGACTAGCGGGTATTGTTGATATGAAGTATTTT
CVSSAGLAGIVDMKYF
>.|.|TRBJ1-6|TRBV11-3
TGTGTCAGAAGTTTTAAGTGGAGCTATAATTCACCCCTCCACTTT
CVRSFKWSYNSPLHF
>.|.|TRBJ2-2|TRBV12-3/TRBV12-4
TGTGCTAGCAGTAGCGGACAGAGCACCGGGGACCTGTTTTTT
CASSSGQSTGDLFF
>.|.|TRBJ2-7|TRBV11-2
TGTGCCAGCAGTATCACAGGAGGAGGCTCTTGGACCTACAATCAGTACTTC
CASSITGGGSWTYNQYF
>.|.|TRBJ2-1|TRBV11-2
TGTGCCAGCAGCTTAGAGGCTAGCCTCTACAATGAGCAGTTCTTC
CASSLEASLYNEQFF
>TRBD2|.|TRBJ2-1|TRBV5-1
TGCGCCAGCAACTTGGGACAAGCGGGAGGCTTGGACAATGAGCAGTCCTTC
CASNLGQAGGLDNEQSF
>TRBD2|.|TRBJ2-1|TRBV12-3/TRBV12-4
TGTGCCAGTACCATACTAGCGGGAGTTCACTATGAGCAGTTCTTC
CASTILAGVHYEQFF
>.|few|TRBJ1-6|TRBV11-3
TGTGCCAGCAGCTTAGGAGGCTGGGGGAATTCACCCCTCCACTTT
CASSLGGWGNSPLHF
>.|.|TRBJ2-5|TRBV11-2
TGTGCCAGCAGCCTGACCTGGACAGCTCAAGGGACCCAGTATTTC
CASSLTWTAQGTQYF
>.|.|TRBJ2-3|TRBV11-2
TGTGCCAGCAGCCCCCTAGATGCAAATACGCAGTATTTT
CASSPLDANTQYF
>.|.|TRBJ2-1|TRBV28
TGTGCCAGCCTGGGGGGCGGGAGTCTCGATGAGCAGTTCTTC
CASLGGGSLDEQFF
>TRBD1|.|TRBJ2-1|TRBV9
TGTGCCAGCGGCGTAGGGGGCTCCCCCTACAATGAGCAGTTCTTC
CASGVGGSPYNEQFF
>TRBD1|.|TRBJ1-3|TRBV28
TGTGACAGCAGTTTTCAGGGGGCGGGAGACACCATATATTTT
CDSSFQGAGDTIYF
>.|.|TRBJ2-7|TRBV5-8
TGTGTCAGCAGCTTGCTCAGGGGCGATATCTCCTACGAGCAGTATTTC
CVSSLLRGDISYEQYF
>.|few|TRBJ2-7|TRBV6-5
TGTGCTAGCAGTTGCAAGGACAGCAGCTCCTACGAGCAATACTTC
CASSCKDSSSYEQYF
>TRBD1|.|TRBJ2-7|TRBV29-1
TGCAGCGTTGGCCAATCAACAGGGGTGGGCGAGCAGTACTTC
CSVGQSTGVGEQYF
>TRBD2|once|TRBJ2-3|TRBV11-2
TGTGCCAGCAGCTCGGGACTAGTGGGTATTGTTGATACACAGTATTTT
CASSSGLVGIVDTQYF
>.|.|TRBJ2-1|TRBV10-3
TGTGCCATCAGTCCCACGGCGACCCGGGATGAGTGGTACTTC
CAISPTATRDEWYF
>.|.|TRBJ1-2|TRBV11-2
TGTCTCAGCACTCAGCGGGGGGGTGGAGGCTACACCTTC
CLSTQRGGGGYTF
>.|.|TRBJ2-5|TRBV10-3
TGTGCCATCACTGAGTCGGCTACTAGAGAAGAGACCCAGTACTTC
CAITESATREETQYF
>.|.|TRBJ2-3|TRBV6-6
.
CVSSCSFGSGSTNTLYF
>TRBD2|.|TRBJ2-2|TRBV11-2
TGTGCCAGCAGCTTAGTGACGCTAGCGGGAACCTTGGGGCTGTTTTTT
CASSLVTLAGTLGLFF
>.|.|TRBJ2-1|TRBV11-2
TGTGCCAGTAGCTTGGATATCGGACTAACCATGGGTGAGCAGTTCTTC
CASSLDIGLTMGEQFF
>TRBD1|.|TRBJ2-7|TRBV11-2
TGTGCCAGCAACCGCCTCGGGATAGGGGGCAAGCATTACTTC
CASNRLGIGGKHYF
>.|.|TRBJ2-2|TRBV6-1
TGTGCCAGCAATGAAACCCTTCCCGGGGGCTCCGCGAACACCGGGAAGCTGTTTTTT
CASNETLPGGSANTGKLFF
>TRBD1|many|TRBJ1-1|TRBV19
TGTGCCAGTAGTGTCGACAGGGGGATGAGAGCTTTCTTT
CASSVDRGMRAFF